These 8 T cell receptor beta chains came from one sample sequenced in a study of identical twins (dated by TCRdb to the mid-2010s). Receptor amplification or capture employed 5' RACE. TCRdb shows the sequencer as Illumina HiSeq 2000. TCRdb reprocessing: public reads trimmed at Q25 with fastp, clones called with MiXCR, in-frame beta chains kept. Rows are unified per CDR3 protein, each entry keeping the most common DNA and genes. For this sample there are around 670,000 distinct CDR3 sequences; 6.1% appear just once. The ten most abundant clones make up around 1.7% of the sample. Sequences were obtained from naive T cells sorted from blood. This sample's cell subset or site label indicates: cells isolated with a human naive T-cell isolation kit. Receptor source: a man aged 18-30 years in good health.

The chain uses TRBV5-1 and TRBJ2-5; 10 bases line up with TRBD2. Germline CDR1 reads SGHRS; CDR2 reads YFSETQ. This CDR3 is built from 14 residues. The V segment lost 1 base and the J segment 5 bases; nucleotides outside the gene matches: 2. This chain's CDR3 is CASSLSGLAETQYF. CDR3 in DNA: TGCGCCAGCAGCTTGTCGGGACTAGCGGAGACCCAGTACTTC.

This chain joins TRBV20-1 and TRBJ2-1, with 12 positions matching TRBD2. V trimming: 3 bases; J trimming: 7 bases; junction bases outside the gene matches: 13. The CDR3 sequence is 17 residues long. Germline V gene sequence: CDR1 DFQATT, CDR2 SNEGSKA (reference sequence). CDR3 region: CSASRLAGGPAENEQFF. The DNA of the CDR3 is TGCAGTGCTAGTCGGCTAGCGGGAGGGCCGGCAGAAAATGAGCAGTTCTTC.

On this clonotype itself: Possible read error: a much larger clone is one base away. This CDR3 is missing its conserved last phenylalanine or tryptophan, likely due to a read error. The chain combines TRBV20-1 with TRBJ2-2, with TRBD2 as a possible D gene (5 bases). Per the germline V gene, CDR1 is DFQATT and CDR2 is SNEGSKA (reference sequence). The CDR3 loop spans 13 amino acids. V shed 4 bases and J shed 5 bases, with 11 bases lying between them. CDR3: CSATKRVTGELFL. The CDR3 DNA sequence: TGCAGTGCTACTAAGAGGGTTACCGGGGAGCTGTTTCTT.

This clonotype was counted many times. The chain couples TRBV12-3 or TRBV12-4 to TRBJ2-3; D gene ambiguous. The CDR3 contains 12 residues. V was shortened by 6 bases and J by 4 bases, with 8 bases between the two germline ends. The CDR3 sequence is CASRMHPDTQYF. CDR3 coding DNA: TGTGCCAGCAGGATGCACCCAGATACGCAGTATTTT.

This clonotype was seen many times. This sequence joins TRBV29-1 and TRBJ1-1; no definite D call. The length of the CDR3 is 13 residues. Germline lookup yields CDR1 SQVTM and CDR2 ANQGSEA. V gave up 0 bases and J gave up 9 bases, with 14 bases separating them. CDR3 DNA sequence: TGCAGCGTTGAAGATTGGATGACGGAGAAAGCTTTCTTT. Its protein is CSVEDWMTEKAFF.

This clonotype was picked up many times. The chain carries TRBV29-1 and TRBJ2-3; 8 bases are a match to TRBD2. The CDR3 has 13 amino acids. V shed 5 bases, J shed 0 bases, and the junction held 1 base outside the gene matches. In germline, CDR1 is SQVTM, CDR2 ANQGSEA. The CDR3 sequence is CSVTSGSTDTQYF. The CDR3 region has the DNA TGCAGCGTTACTAGCGGTAGCACAGATACGCAGTATTTT.

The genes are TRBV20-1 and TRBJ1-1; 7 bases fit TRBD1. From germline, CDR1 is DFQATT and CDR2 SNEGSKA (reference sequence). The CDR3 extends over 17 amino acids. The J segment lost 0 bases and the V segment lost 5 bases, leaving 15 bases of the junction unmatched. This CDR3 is CSAHVSGRGSMNTEAFF. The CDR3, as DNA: TGCAGTGCTCACGTCTCGGGCAGGGGGTCGATGAACACTGAAGCTTTCTTT.

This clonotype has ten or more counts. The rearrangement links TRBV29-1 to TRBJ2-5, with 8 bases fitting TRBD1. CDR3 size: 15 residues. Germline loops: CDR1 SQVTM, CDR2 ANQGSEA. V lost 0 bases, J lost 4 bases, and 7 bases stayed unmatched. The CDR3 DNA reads TGCAGCGTTGAAGAGATGGACAGGGCGACAGAGACCCAGTACTTC. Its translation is CSVEEMDRATETQYF.